The sequence of this TCR beta chain was determined in a study of T cell responses to AZD1222 COVID-19 vaccine. Overall study results and limits: In a largely white British group with more females than males, clonal diversity was possibly underestimated. The CD4 TCRs associated with vaccination extended across spike and predominated at 160-218 and 743-854. An increase in Spike-specific TCR breadth and depth was observed after two AZD1222 doses.

With regard to this clone: Antigen specificity is unknown.

CDR1 SGHAT and CDR2 FQNNGV come from the germline V gene. After removal of 6 bases from V and 3 bases from J, the junction contained 13 bases not matched to a gene. This CDR3 is built from 16 residues. Using immunoSEQ multiplex PCR, the repertoire was profiled, and TCRdb retains in-frame clones only, with some absent. The sample holds 72,000 or so clones, roughly 87% seen once. Source: peripheral blood, taken 28 days after the second AZD1222 dose. The rearrangement links TRBV11-2 to TRBJ2-7, with 8 bases lining up with TRBD2. This clonotype was sampled from an adult who received the AZD1222 COVID-19 vaccine. Here the CDR3 reads CASRFRPSGSFYEQYF. For the CDR3, the DNA is TGTGCCAGCAGATTTAGACCAAGCGGGAGCTTCTACGAGCAGTACTTC.